This T cell receptor beta chain was profiled in a study of T cell repertoires in cytomegalovirus infection. Study-wide points: Dominating the ex vivo response were HLA-C-restricted CMV-specific TCR beta clonotypes.

As regards this clonotype: As yet, its antigen is unknown.

The CDR3 spans 15 residues. Germline V gives CDR1 LNHDA, CDR2 SQIVND (reference sequence). V lost 7 bases, J lost 7 bases, and 8 bases stayed unmatched. Each CDR3 protein gets one entry after TCRdb re-called the reads with MiXCR. The sample yields 50,000 to 55,000 distinct CDR3 sequences, around 20% seen once. V is TRBV19 and J is TRBJ2-1; TRBD1 aligns across 12 bases. The source of this sequence is a human donor in good health (CMV status not recorded). Some clones in this sample may be carry-over from other donors' samples. The sequences come from CD8+ T cells from cultured PBMCs, collected from culture after CMV antigen stimulation. The CDR3 sequence is CASNIGTGGQNEQFF. CDR3 sequence (DNA): TGTGCCAGTAACATTGGGACAGGGGGCCAAAATGAGCAGTTCTTC.